A selection of T cell receptor beta chains follows, all from one sample in a study of blood T cell repertoires in COVID-19. Libraries were prepared by immunoSEQ multiplex PCR; TCRdb keeps only in-frame clonotypes and omits some of them. The top ten clones hold more than 5% of a sample with just under 350,000 clones, around 87% of them seen once. Sequenced input: peripheral blood. Every receptor here comes from a woman in her forties or fifties with COVID-19, enrolled during active disease. The CDR3 runs from the conserved cysteine through the conserved F or W. The D gene is left open where the match is weak. Size is stated for part of the rows, as once, few or many counts, or as a class when the clone is expanded.

v_gene: TRBV6-5
d_gene: TRBD1
len: 14
abundance: -
j_gene: TRBJ2-3
CDR3aa: CASRDRGRTDTQYF
CDR3nt: TGTGCCAGCAGGGACAGGGGGCGCACAGATACGCAGTATTTT

v_gene: TRBV7-3
d_gene: -
len: 15
abundance: -
j_gene: TRBJ1-2
CDR3aa: CASSFDSRTNYGYTF
CDR3nt: TGTGCCAGCAGCTTCGACAGCCGGACCAACTATGGCTACACCTTC

v_gene: TRBV19
d_gene: TRBD1
len: 14
abundance: -
j_gene: TRBJ2-2
CDR3aa: CASDGQGWTGELFF
CDR3nt: TGTGCCAGTGATGGACAGGGGTGGACCGGGGAGCTGTTTTTT

v_gene: TRBV5-1
d_gene: TRBD1
len: 15
abundance: -
j_gene: TRBJ2-5
CDR3aa: CASSLAATGQETQYF
CDR3nt: TGCGCCAGCAGCTTGGCCGCGACAGGGCAAGAGACCCAGTACTTC

v_gene: TRBV3-1/TRBV3-2
d_gene: TRBD1
len: 16
abundance: -
j_gene: TRBJ2-2
CDR3aa: CASSRKTGANTGELFF
CDR3nt: TGTGCCAGCAGTCGAAAAACAGGGGCGAACACCGGGGAGCTGTTTTTT

v_gene: TRBV7-2
d_gene: TRBD1
len: 18
abundance: -
j_gene: TRBJ1-1
CDR3aa: CASSPEQGAYQGNTEAFF
CDR3nt: TGTGCCAGCAGCCCGGAACAGGGGGCGTATCAGGGGAACACTGAAGCTTTCTTT

v_gene: TRBV18
d_gene: TRBD2
len: 15
abundance: -
j_gene: TRBJ2-1
CDR3aa: CASSPVIREGNEQFF
CDR3nt: TGTGCCAGCTCACCCGTAATCAGGGAGGGCAATGAGCAGTTCTTC

v_gene: TRBV10-2
d_gene: -
len: 12
abundance: -
j_gene: TRBJ2-5
CDR3aa: CASSDSQETQYF
CDR3nt: TGCGCCAGCAGTGACAGCCAAGAGACCCAGTACTTC

v_gene: TRBV18
d_gene: -
len: 12
abundance: once
j_gene: TRBJ1-2
CDR3aa: CASSPLEFGYTF
CDR3nt: TGTGCCAGCTCACCATTGGAGTTTGGCTACACCTTC

v_gene: TRBV27
d_gene: TRBD1
len: 14
abundance: -
j_gene: TRBJ1-1
CDR3aa: CASTLTGGGTEAFF
CDR3nt: TGTGCCAGCACCCTGACAGGGGGCGGCACTGAAGCTTTCTTT

v_gene: TRBV30
d_gene: -
len: 11
abundance: -
j_gene: TRBJ1-2
CDR3aa: CAWRQGQSYTF
CDR3nt: TGTGCCTGGAGACAAGGACAGTCATACACCTTC

v_gene: TRBV7-3
d_gene: -
len: 13
abundance: -
j_gene: TRBJ2-3
CDR3aa: CASGVRVADTQYF
CDR3nt: TGTGCCAGCGGCGTTCGGGTGGCAGATACGCAGTATTTT

v_gene: TRBV3-1/TRBV3-2
d_gene: TRBD1
len: 15
abundance: -
j_gene: TRBJ1-5
CDR3aa: CASSHSQGSSQPQHF
CDR3nt: TGTGCCAGCAGCCACTCACAGGGGTCTAGTCAGCCCCAGCATTTT

v_gene: TRBV18
d_gene: -
len: 17
abundance: -
j_gene: TRBJ1-5
CDR3aa: CASSPTTNRQSNQPQHF
CDR3nt: TGTGCCAGCTCACCAACGACAAACAGGCAAAGCAATCAGCCCCAGCATTTT

v_gene: TRBV19
d_gene: TRBD2
len: 15
abundance: -
j_gene: TRBJ2-3
CDR3aa: CASLGTRGAWKTQYF
CDR3nt: TGTGCCAGTCTGGGGACTAGGGGGGCATGGAAGACGCAGTATTTT

v_gene: TRBV30
d_gene: TRBD2
len: 17
abundance: -
j_gene: TRBJ2-1
CDR3aa: CAWTDGLGAGGRNEQFF
CDR3nt: TGTGCCTGGACCGACGGCCTAGGAGCGGGAGGGCGCAATGAGCAGTTCTTC

v_gene: TRBV29-1
d_gene: TRBD2
len: 15
abundance: -
j_gene: TRBJ2-3
CDR3aa: CSVEGSGRGKGGQYF
CDR3nt: TGCAGCGTTGAAGGTAGCGGGAGGGGGAAAGGAGGGCAGTATTTT

v_gene: TRBV9
d_gene: -
len: 14
abundance: few
j_gene: TRBJ1-1
CDR3aa: CASSVLQVNTEAFF
CDR3nt: TGTGCCAGCAGCGTATTACAGGTGAACACTGAAGCTTTCTTT

v_gene: TRBV19
d_gene: -
len: 17
abundance: -
j_gene: TRBJ1-2
CDR3aa: CASSITSRQYTNYGYTF
CDR3nt: TGTGCCAGTAGTATTACCTCAAGACAGTACACTAACTATGGCTACACCTTC

v_gene: TRBV28
d_gene: TRBD1
len: 15
abundance: -
j_gene: TRBJ2-5
CDR3aa: CASSLIGTGGETQYF
CDR3nt: TGTGCCAGCAGCCTTATAGGCACAGGGGGAGAGACCCAGTACTTC

v_gene: TRBV6-5
d_gene: -
len: 14
abundance: -
j_gene: TRBJ2-7
CDR3aa: CASRTPWGAYEQYF
CDR3nt: TGTGCCAGCAGGACTCCATGGGGGGCCTACGAGCAGTACTTC

v_gene: TRBV15
d_gene: -
len: 15
abundance: -
j_gene: TRBJ2-5
CDR3aa: CATSRENPGQETQYF
CDR3nt: TGTGCCACCAGCAGAGAGAACCCCGGCCAAGAGACCCAGTACTTC

v_gene: TRBV7-9
d_gene: -
len: 12
abundance: -
j_gene: TRBJ1-2
CDR3aa: CASSLSGYGYTF
CDR3nt: TGTGCCAGCAGCTTAAGCGGCTATGGCTACACCTTC

v_gene: TRBV11-3
d_gene: TRBD1
len: 15
abundance: few
j_gene: TRBJ2-7
CDR3aa: CASSTRTGQGNEQYF
CDR3nt: TGTGCCAGCAGCACCAGGACAGGGCAGGGGAACGAGCAGTACTTC

v_gene: TRBV29-1
d_gene: -
len: 13
abundance: -
j_gene: TRBJ2-3
CDR3aa: CSVDSSSTDTQYF
CDR3nt: TGCAGCGTTGACTCAAGCAGCACAGATACGCAGTATTTT

v_gene: TRBV29-1
d_gene: TRBD2
len: 15
abundance: -
j_gene: TRBJ2-3
CDR3aa: CSATFPGLGIGTQYF
CDR3nt: TGCAGCGCTACATTCCCGGGACTAGGGATTGGGACGCAGTATTTT

v_gene: TRBV5-1
d_gene: -
len: 13
abundance: -
j_gene: TRBJ2-7
CDR3aa: CASSLGGYYEQYF
CDR3nt: TGCGCCAGCAGCTTGGGCGGTTACTACGAGCAGTACTTC

v_gene: TRBV15
d_gene: -
len: 12
abundance: -
j_gene: TRBJ2-1
CDR3aa: CATSRDGFEQFF
CDR3nt: TGTGCCACCAGCAGAGACGGGTTCGAGCAGTTCTTC

v_gene: TRBV3-1/TRBV3-2
d_gene: -
len: 17
abundance: -
j_gene: TRBJ1-3
CDR3aa: CASSQPLGGLEGNTIYF
CDR3nt: TGTGCCAGCAGCCAACCCCTCGGGGGGTTGGAAGGAAACACCATATATTTT

v_gene: TRBV24-1
d_gene: TRBD1
len: 13
abundance: -
j_gene: TRBJ2-1
CDR3aa: CATSQSFSGGRFF
CDR3nt: TGTGCCACCAGTCAGTCCTTCTCAGGGGGTCGGTTCTTC

v_gene: TRBV2
d_gene: TRBD1
len: 15
abundance: -
j_gene: TRBJ1-1
CDR3aa: CASSEFTGGSTEAFF
CDR3nt: TGTGCCAGCAGTGAATTCACAGGGGGCAGCACTGAAGCTTTCTTT

v_gene: TRBV13
d_gene: TRBD2
len: 15
abundance: -
j_gene: TRBJ2-1
CDR3aa: CASSAGTSGGREKFF
CDR3nt: TGTGCCAGCAGCGCTGGGACTAGCGGGGGCCGGGAGAAGTTCTTC

v_gene: TRBV7-9
d_gene: -
len: 13
abundance: few
j_gene: TRBJ1-1
CDR3aa: CASSSGVITEAFF
CDR3nt: TGTGCCAGCAGTTCAGGGGTTATCACTGAAGCTTTCTTT

v_gene: TRBV5-3
d_gene: TRBD2
len: 17
abundance: many
j_gene: TRBJ2-1
CDR3aa: CARSFCLAGDSRNEQFF
CDR3nt: TGTGCCAGAAGCTTTTGCCTAGCGGGAGACTCTCGGAATGAGCAGTTCTTC

v_gene: TRBV7-9
d_gene: TRBD1
len: 14
abundance: -
j_gene: TRBJ1-2
CDR3aa: CASRGDREDYGYTF
CDR3nt: TGTGCCAGCAGAGGGGACAGGGAGGACTATGGCTACACCTTC

v_gene: TRBV6-2/TRBV6-3
d_gene: -
len: 14
abundance: -
j_gene: TRBJ1-5
CDR3aa: CASSYRQGNQPQHF
CDR3nt: TGTGCCAGCAGTTACCGGCAGGGAAATCAGCCCCAGCATTTT

v_gene: TRBV24-1
d_gene: -
len: 17
abundance: -
j_gene: TRBJ2-7
CDR3aa: CATSDPGGEGRGYEQYF
CDR3nt: TGTGCCACCAGTGATCCCGGCGGTGAGGGCCGCGGCTACGAGCAGTACTTC

v_gene: TRBV3-1/TRBV3-2
d_gene: -
len: 16
abundance: -
j_gene: TRBJ2-1
CDR3aa: CASSQNAVRSYNEQFF
CDR3nt: TGTGCCAGCAGCCAGAATGCGGTTCGCTCCTACAATGAGCAGTTCTTC

v_gene: TRBV6-6
d_gene: TRBD1
len: 13
abundance: -
j_gene: TRBJ2-2
CDR3aa: CASSNRGGGELFF
CDR3nt: TGTGCCAGCAGCAACAGGGGCGGCGGGGAGCTGTTTTTT

v_gene: TRBV30
d_gene: -
len: 17
abundance: -
j_gene: TRBJ2-4
CDR3aa: CAWSGGFGDWSKNIQYF
CDR3nt: TGTGCCTGGAGTGGGGGATTCGGGGATTGGTCCAAAAACATTCAGTACTTC

v_gene: TRBV20-1
d_gene: -
len: 10
abundance: once
j_gene: TRBJ1-1
CDR3aa: CSAPGETAFF
CDR3nt: TGCAGTGCTCCGGGGGAGACCGCTTTCTTT

v_gene: TRBV2
d_gene: -
len: 14
abundance: -
j_gene: TRBJ1-2
CDR3aa: CASRKTGLTYGYTF
CDR3nt: TGTGCCAGCAGGAAAACAGGGCTTACCTATGGCTACACCTTC

v_gene: TRBV11-1
d_gene: TRBD2
len: 15
abundance: -
j_gene: TRBJ2-7
CDR3aa: CASSLGLAGTYEQYF
CDR3nt: TGTGCCAGCAGCCTTGGACTAGCGGGGACCTACGAGCAGTACTTC

v_gene: TRBV30
d_gene: TRBD1
len: 14
abundance: -
j_gene: TRBJ2-7
CDR3aa: CAWRILGQGYEQYF
CDR3nt: TGTGCCTGGAGGATCTTAGGACAGGGCTACGAGCAGTACTTC